This is a list of T cell receptor beta chains from one sample in a study of blood T cell repertoires in COVID-19. Profiled with immunoSEQ multiplex PCR; TCRdb holds only in-frame clones, not every one. The sample lists over 250,000 clones, roughly 91% occurring once. The sequenced material came from peripheral blood. Receptors were obtained from a woman in her forties who had recovered from COVID-19. CDR3s leave out the opening cysteine and the closing phenylalanine or tryptophan. Fields, in order: J gene, V gene, CDR3 protein.

J gene: TRBJ2-5; V gene: TRBV5-7; CDR3 protein: ASSLCRPETQY
J gene: TRBJ2-1; V gene: TRBV6-4; CDR3 protein: ASSDSTVTSYNEQF
J gene: TRBJ1-1; V gene: TRBV6-6; CDR3 protein: ASTPRGGGNTEAF
J gene: TRBJ1-4; V gene: TRBV19; CDR3 protein: ASSILGPTNEKLF
J gene: TRBJ2-2; V gene: TRBV4-2; CDR3 protein: ASSQGGGPANTGELF
J gene: TRBJ2-5; V gene: TRBV2; CDR3 protein: ASTLGGETQY
J gene: TRBJ1-3; V gene: TRBV6-5; CDR3 protein: ASSTSFGGGNTIY
J gene: TRBJ1-2; V gene: TRBV6-2/TRBV6-3; CDR3 protein: ASSSRGNPNYGDYT
J gene: TRBJ2-5; V gene: TRBV11-3; CDR3 protein: ASRGGVQETQY
J gene: TRBJ1-4; V gene: TRBV28; CDR3 protein: ASSWDRKGKLF
J gene: TRBJ1-1; V gene: TRBV4-1; CDR3 protein: ASSQDWGRNRGRNTEAF
J gene: TRBJ2-1; V gene: TRBV7-3; CDR3 protein: ASSPGGNEQF
J gene: TRBJ1-5; V gene: TRBV19; CDR3 protein: ASSRRGDSNQPQH
J gene: TRBJ1-2; V gene: TRBV5-6; CDR3 protein: ASSFVTVTNYGYT
J gene: TRBJ2-7; V gene: TRBV7-2; CDR3 protein: ASSFGQGYEQY
J gene: TRBJ2-7; V gene: TRBV23-1; CDR3 protein: ASSGQGASYEQY
J gene: TRBJ1-2; V gene: TRBV27; CDR3 protein: ASGQYYGYT
J gene: TRBJ1-3; V gene: TRBV19; CDR3 protein: ASGAGGNTIY
J gene: TRBJ2-3; V gene: TRBV30; CDR3 protein: APPGASGRARDTQY
J gene: TRBJ2-1; V gene: TRBV10-3; CDR3 protein: AISESRTSGGDEQF
J gene: TRBJ2-1; V gene: TRBV19; CDR3 protein: ASTPGSSGPSSYNEQF
J gene: TRBJ2-4; V gene: TRBV6-2/TRBV6-3; CDR3 protein: ASSPAGEGNIQY
J gene: TRBJ2-1; V gene: TRBV9; CDR3 protein: ASSGALHNEQF
J gene: TRBJ1-1; V gene: TRBV6-5; CDR3 protein: ASRIQGVTEAF
J gene: TRBJ1-2; V gene: TRBV6-4; CDR3 protein: ASSPDRGSYGYT
J gene: TRBJ2-3; V gene: TRBV11-2; CDR3 protein: ASSWTSGRPDTQY